These 10 T cell receptor beta chains were sequenced from one sample in a study of T cell responses to AZD1222 COVID-19 vaccine. Clones were sequenced by immunoSEQ multiplex PCR, and TCRdb holds only the in-frame ones, with some missing. The sample has about 160,000 clones, approximately 91% seen once. The source was peripheral blood, collected 28 days after the second AZD1222 dose. The origin of the receptors is an adult who received the AZD1222 COVID-19 vaccine.

The V gene is TRBV6-1, the J gene TRBJ2-5; TRBD2 matches 8 bases. Germline V lookup: CDR1 MNHNS, CDR2 SASEGT. V was clipped by 1 base and J by 1 base; unmatched bases: 2. The CDR3 spans 15 residues. CDR3 bases: TGTGCCAGCAGTGAAGTGGCGGGGGGCCAAGAGACCCAGTACTTC. It codes for CASSEVAGGQETQYF.

The rearrangement uses TRBV5-1 and TRBJ2-7; D not resolved. The CDR3 length is 14 residues. V lost 1 base and J 2 bases, leaving 10 bases between the germline ends. The germline V gene encodes CDR1 SGHRS and CDR2 YFSETQ. CDR3 DNA: TGCGCCAGCAGCTTGAATACAGACACCTACGAGCAGTACTTC. Translated, it gives CASSLNTDTYEQYF.

Turning to this clone: The sample has other DNA sequences that encode this CDR3 too. This chain connects TRBV10-3 to TRBJ2-2; D uncertain. Germline-derived CDR1 and CDR2 are ENHRY and SYGVKD. Deletions cut 0 bases from V and 6 bases from J, with 2 bases between. The CDR3 contains 12 residues. For the CDR3, the DNA is TGTGCCATCAGTGAGTCGGCCGGGGAGCTGTTTTTT. It codes for CAISESAGELFF.

The chain couples TRBV5-1 to TRBJ2-2; D gene uncertain. V was clipped by 0 bases and J by 7 bases, with 10 bases between them. From germline, CDR1 is SGHRS and CDR2 YFSETQ. The CDR3 is 14 residues long. The CDR3 DNA sequence: TGCGCCAGCAGCTTGGGACTCCTCGGCGGGGAGCTGTTTTTT. The encoded protein is CASSLGLLGGELFF.

The rearrangement links TRBV4-2 to TRBJ1-2; 7 nucleotides align to TRBD1. Germline V gene data show CDR1 as LGHNA and CDR2 as YNFKEQ. The CDR3 has 14 residues. V was pared by 3 bases and J by 6 bases, with 7 bases of the junction left unmatched. CDR3: CASSQTTGLDGYTF. The CDR3 region has the DNA TGTGCCAGCAGCCAGACGACAGGGCTGGATGGCTACACCTTC.

This chain joins TRBV19 and TRBJ1-5, with 7 bases identical to TRBD1. The junction had 10 bases not matched to a gene; V was cut back by 6 bases and J by 2 bases. This CDR3 contains 16 residues. Germline loops: CDR1 LNHDA, CDR2 SQIVND (reference sequence). The CDR3 sequence is CASSRNDREGNQPQHF. The CDR3 nucleotides are TGTGCCAGTAGCCGCAATGACAGGGAAGGCAATCAGCCCCAGCATTTT.

The chain combines TRBV7-9 with TRBJ2-2; possible D gene TRBD2, 6 bases. The CDR3 is 14 amino acids. The germline V and J ends were trimmed by 5 bases and 4 bases, with 11 bases remaining between them. Germline V gives CDR1 SEHNR, CDR2 FQNEAQ (reference sequence). This chain's CDR3 is CASSTGGSTGELFF. Here the CDR3 DNA reads TGTGCCAGCAGCACCGGGGGTTCCACCGGGGAGCTGTTTTTT.

The V gene is TRBV15, the J gene TRBJ2-1; no clear D. CDR1 and CDR2 from the germline V gene are LNHNV and YYDKDF (reference sequence). The CDR3 sequence is 15 residues long. The V and J ends lost 6 bases and 8 bases respectively, with 20 bases between them. The CDR3, as DNA: TGTGCCACCAGTGGTTTAATCCTTGGCGCAGATGAGCAGTTCTTC. Translated: CATSGLILGADEQFF.

The chain recombines TRBV19 with TRBJ1-5; no clear D gene. Germline CDR1 is LNHDA and CDR2 is SQIVND (reference sequence). The CDR3 length is 13 residues. Deletions cut 3 bases from V and 5 bases from J, with 8 bases between. The CDR3 region is CASSMGGDQPQHF. Here the CDR3 DNA reads TGTGCCAGTAGTATGGGCGGAGATCAGCCCCAGCATTTT. The full variable domain, in which reference TRBV19 and TRBJ1-5 provide the parts outside the CDR3, is DGGITQSPKYLFRKEGQNVTLSCEQNLNHDAMYWYRQDPGQGLRLIYYSQIVNDFQKGDIAEGYSVSREKKESFPLTVTSAQKNPTAFYLCASSMGGDQPQHFGDGTRLSIL.

V and J are TRBV5-4 and TRBJ1-2; D is unclear. Trimming cost V 4 bases and J 8 bases, with 18 bases left between them. The CDR3 sequence is 14 residues long. CDR1 and CDR2 from the germline V gene are SGHNT and YYREEE (reference sequence). As DNA, the CDR3 is TGTGCCAGCAGCCCCGGCGGCGAGCTATTCGGCTACACCTTC. The encoded protein is CASSPGGELFGYTF.